The source of this T cell receptor beta chain is a study of graft-versus-host responses after intestinal transplantation. Study-level background: Transplants given to recipients were multivisceral, liver-intestinal, or isolated intestinal. Uniformly, recipients were administered anti-thymocyte globulin induction with subsequent tacrolimus and steroids for around three years. Study findings and constraints: High graft-versus-host to host-versus-graft clonal ratios were found in allografts of patients who had graft-donor T cell macrochimerism.

This clone has only a few counts. The antigen is not known. Here immunoSEQ multiplex PCR was the method, and the copy in TCRdb shows in-frame clones only, minus some. Among 90,000 to 150,000 clones listed, approximately 95% were seen once. V lost 1 base, J lost 2 bases, and 9 bases lay in between. The germline V gene has CDR1 SGHTA and CDR2 FQGNSA. The CDR3 totals 14 residues. This sequence was found in a human donor who received an intestinal transplant. The chain couples TRBV7-2 to TRBJ2-7; D uncertain. The sample here was unstimulated CD4+ T cells sorted from spleen or lymph node cells, taken before intestinal transplant. CDR3 loop: CASSLGGGAYEQYF. The CDR3 DNA reads TGTGCCAGCAGCTTAGGAGGCGGCGCCTACGAGCAGTACTTC.